A selection of T cell receptor beta chains follows, all from one sample in a study of tumor-infiltrating lymphocytes in primary liver carcinoma. Using its own MiXCR run on the multiplex PCR reads, TCRdb lists one record per CDR3 protein. Seen here are 300,000 to 400,000 distinct CDR3 sequences, approximately 64% observed once, and the top ten hold about 6%. The sequencing sample was made of peripheral blood. The receptor source for this set is a man aged 35 to 55 with primary liver carcinoma and hepatitis B virus infection. Each CDR3 is given without its conserved first and last residue. The order of the fields is D gene, V gene, J gene, CDR3 length, CDR3 protein. The D gene is left open where the match is weak.

d_gene: NA; v_gene: TRBV4-2; j_gene: TRBJ2-2; len: 14; CDR3aa: ASSQGPAVNTGELF
d_gene: TRBD2; v_gene: TRBV13; j_gene: TRBJ2-3; len: 14; CDR3aa: ASSPRLAGVGDTQY
d_gene: NA; v_gene: TRBV5-4; j_gene: TRBJ2-5; len: 11; CDR3aa: ASSPPLQETQY
d_gene: NA; v_gene: TRBV11-1; j_gene: TRBJ1-1; len: 13; CDR3aa: VSSPARGVGTEAF
d_gene: NA; v_gene: TRBV28; j_gene: TRBJ2-5; len: 11; CDR3aa: ASSSPAQEAQY
d_gene: TRBD2; v_gene: TRBV29-1; j_gene: TRBJ2-3; len: 15; CDR3aa: GVATSVRMGSTGTQY
d_gene: NA; v_gene: TRBV6-1; j_gene: TRBJ1-5; len: 16; CDR3aa: ASSENVCGLDSNQPQH
d_gene: NA; v_gene: TRBV6-1; j_gene: TRBJ2-2; len: 14; CDR3aa: ASSPVGGANTGELF
d_gene: TRBD2; v_gene: TRBV6-2/TRBV6-3; j_gene: TRBJ2-2; len: 15; CDR3aa: ASSAQLAGEDTGELF
d_gene: NA; v_gene: TRBV11-2; j_gene: TRBJ1-5; len: 11; CDR3aa: ASSIQGDQPQH
d_gene: TRBD1; v_gene: TRBV29-1; j_gene: TRBJ2-2; len: 11; CDR3aa: SVGTGATGELF
d_gene: NA; v_gene: TRBV4-1; j_gene: TRBJ1-2; len: 10; CDR3aa: ASSQQDYGYT
d_gene: NA; v_gene: TRBV4-3; j_gene: TRBJ1-2; len: 12; CDR3aa: ANSLGITPQGYT
d_gene: TRBD2; v_gene: TRBV4-3; j_gene: TRBJ2-3; len: 12; CDR3aa: ASSQNRLADTQY
d_gene: TRBD2; v_gene: TRBV11-2; j_gene: TRBJ2-1; len: 15; CDR3aa: AGSLGPLAGLHNEQF
d_gene: NA; v_gene: TRBV12-3/TRBV12-4; j_gene: TRBJ1-1; len: 11; CDR3aa: ASITGTNTEAF
d_gene: NA; v_gene: TRBV11-3; j_gene: TRBJ2-7; len: 12; CDR3aa: AGAAILVAYEKY
d_gene: NA; v_gene: TRBV5-4; j_gene: TRBJ2-7; len: 11; CDR3aa: ASSFRSSYEQY
d_gene: TRBD1; v_gene: TRBV4-2; j_gene: TRBJ2-5; len: 14; CDR3aa: ASSQGTDRALETQY
d_gene: NA; v_gene: TRBV14; j_gene: TRBJ2-3; len: 14; CDR3aa: ASSPGPLPFTDTQY
d_gene: NA; v_gene: TRBV6-1; j_gene: TRBJ2-1; len: 13; CDR3aa: ASKAQRATYNEQF
d_gene: TRBD2; v_gene: TRBV11-2; j_gene: TRBJ2-1; len: 13; CDR3aa: ASSLVLADYNEQF
d_gene: TRBD2; v_gene: TRBV6-5; j_gene: TRBJ2-3; len: 11; CDR3aa: ASRGEGADAQY
d_gene: TRBD1; v_gene: TRBV12-3/TRBV12-4; j_gene: TRBJ1-1; len: 13; CDR3aa: ASRSGGRLNTEAF
d_gene: NA; v_gene: TRBV11-2; j_gene: TRBJ2-7; len: 9; CDR3aa: VGRQSYEQY
d_gene: NA; v_gene: TRBV11-2; j_gene: TRBJ2-3; len: 8; CDR3aa: AISGDTQY
d_gene: TRBD1; v_gene: TRBV7-9; j_gene: TRBJ1-3; len: 12; CDR3aa: ASSSGQAGNTIY
d_gene: NA; v_gene: TRBV11-2; j_gene: TRBJ2-1; len: 13; CDR3aa: ASNSTARGYNEQF
d_gene: NA; v_gene: TRBV7-9; j_gene: TRBJ2-6; len: 13; CDR3aa: ASSSPRTGANVLT
d_gene: TRBD1; v_gene: TRBV7-9; j_gene: TRBJ2-2; len: 13; CDR3aa: ASSQGTGSIGELF
d_gene: TRBD2; v_gene: TRBV11-2; j_gene: TRBJ2-3; len: 14; CDR3aa: TSSQGLPEDADTQY
d_gene: NA; v_gene: TRBV6-5; j_gene: TRBJ2-3; len: 14; CDR3aa: ASSSRGGSSTDTQY
d_gene: NA; v_gene: TRBV12-3/TRBV12-4; j_gene: TRBJ1-6; len: 12; CDR3aa: ASRPGAANSPLH
d_gene: TRBD2; v_gene: TRBV5-1; j_gene: TRBJ2-7; len: 14; CDR3aa: ANSSGVGRASYEQY
d_gene: TRBD2; v_gene: TRBV11-2; j_gene: NA; len: 14; CDR3aa: ASSPAVSGVPNEQY
d_gene: NA; v_gene: TRBV4-1; j_gene: TRBJ2-7; len: 10; CDR3aa: TSSPDFYEQY
d_gene: TRBD2; v_gene: TRBV4-2; j_gene: TRBJ2-5; len: 14; CDR3aa: ASSQETSGSIETKY
d_gene: TRBD1; v_gene: TRBV6-6; j_gene: TRBJ2-6; len: 15; CDR3aa: VRSGTGDWLGANVLT
d_gene: NA; v_gene: TRBV18; j_gene: TRBJ1-4; len: 14; CDR3aa: ASSPEVTATNEKLF
d_gene: NA; v_gene: TRBV11-1; j_gene: TRBJ2-2; len: 13; CDR3aa: ASSPEGRIIGELF
d_gene: TRBD1; v_gene: TRBV30; j_gene: TRBJ2-4; len: 13; CDR3aa: AWSVGGQGLNIQY
d_gene: NA; v_gene: TRBV11-2; j_gene: TRBJ2-1; len: 12; CDR3aa: ASSLGGFRDKQF
d_gene: TRBD1; v_gene: TRBV5-4; j_gene: TRBJ2-4; len: 12; CDR3aa: ASSLQGAGDIQY
d_gene: NA; v_gene: TRBV5-1; j_gene: TRBJ2-7; len: 10; CDR3aa: ASSSGSHEQY
d_gene: NA; v_gene: TRBV5-5; j_gene: TRBJ2-2; len: 11; CDR3aa: ASSLGDTGELF
d_gene: NA; v_gene: TRBV12-3/TRBV12-4; j_gene: TRBJ1-1; len: 13; CDR3aa: ASSRDLPRGTEAF
d_gene: NA; v_gene: TRBV10-3; j_gene: TRBJ1-1; len: 12; CDR3aa: ATSIDRGNTEAF
d_gene: NA; v_gene: TRBV11-2; j_gene: TRBJ2-2; len: 13; CDR3aa: VGSPSRKVIGELF
d_gene: NA; v_gene: TRBV11-2; j_gene: TRBJ2-4; len: 14; CDR3aa: ASSYLSGMAKNIQY
d_gene: TRBD1; v_gene: TRBV6-2/TRBV6-3; j_gene: TRBJ2-7; len: 13; CDR3aa: ASRGTGGSPYEQY
d_gene: NA; v_gene: TRBV11-2; j_gene: TRBJ2-3; len: 14; CDR3aa: ASSPKGASGTDTQY
d_gene: TRBD1; v_gene: TRBV6-2/TRBV6-3; j_gene: TRBJ2-2; len: 13; CDR3aa: ASRLGQTNTGELF
d_gene: NA; v_gene: TRBV5-1; j_gene: TRBJ1-2; len: 12; CDR3aa: ASSLDGRMYGYT
d_gene: TRBD1; v_gene: TRBV5-6; j_gene: TRBJ1-4; len: 12; CDR3aa: ASSLWAGGEKLF